This T cell receptor (beta chain) was sequenced in a study of blood T cells in healthy people across ages. The study's findings and limits: The study could not conclusively compare naive and antigen-experienced cells, given its unsorted PBMCs.

Sample-barcoded 5' priming and a J-beta primer mix drove a second PCR of about 6 to 12 cycles. TCRdb used MiXCR to reprocess the 5' RACE reads, holding one entry per CDR3 protein. The sample consists of hundreds of thousands of distinct CDR3 sequences, 25% to 30% of them appearing once. CDR3 length: 16 residues. Germline assignment: CDR1 SNHLY and CDR2 FYNNEI. Germline trimming cut 4 bases from V and 7 bases from J; bases unmatched to any gene: 7. With respect to this clonotype: Its cognate antigen is unknown.

The TCR sequence derives from a woman older than 75 in good health. The sequenced sample consisted of blood. V and J are TRBV2 and TRBJ2-3, with 14 bases aligning to TRBD2. The CDR3, as DNA: TGTGCCAGCAGTGCACCGGGACTAGCGGGAGTAAATACGCAGTATTTT. Its protein product is CASSAPGLAGVNTQYF.